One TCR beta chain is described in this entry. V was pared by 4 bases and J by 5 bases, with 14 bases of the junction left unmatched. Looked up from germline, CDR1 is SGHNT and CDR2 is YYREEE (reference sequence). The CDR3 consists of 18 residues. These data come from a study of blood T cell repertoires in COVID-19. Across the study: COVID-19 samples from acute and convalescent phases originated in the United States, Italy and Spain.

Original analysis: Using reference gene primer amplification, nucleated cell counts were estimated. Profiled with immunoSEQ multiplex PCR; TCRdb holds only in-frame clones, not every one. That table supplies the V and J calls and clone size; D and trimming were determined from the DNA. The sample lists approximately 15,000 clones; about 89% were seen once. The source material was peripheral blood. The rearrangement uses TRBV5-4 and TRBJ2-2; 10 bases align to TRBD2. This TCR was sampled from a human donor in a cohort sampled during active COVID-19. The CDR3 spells CASSPPYSGGLWTGELFF. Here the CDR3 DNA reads TGTGCCAGCAGCCCCCCGTATAGCGGGGGGTTATGGACCGGGGAGCTGTTTTTT.